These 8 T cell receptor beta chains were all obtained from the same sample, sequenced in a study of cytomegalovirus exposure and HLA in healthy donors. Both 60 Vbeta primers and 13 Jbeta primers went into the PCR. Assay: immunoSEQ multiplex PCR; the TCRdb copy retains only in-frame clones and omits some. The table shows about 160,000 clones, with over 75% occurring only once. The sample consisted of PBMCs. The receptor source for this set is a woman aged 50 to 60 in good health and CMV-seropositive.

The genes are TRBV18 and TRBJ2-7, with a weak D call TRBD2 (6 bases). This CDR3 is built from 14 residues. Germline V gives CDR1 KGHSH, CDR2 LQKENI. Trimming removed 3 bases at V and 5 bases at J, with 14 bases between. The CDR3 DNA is TGTGCCAGCTCACCGGCCGTGGGGAGGAACGAGCAGTACTTC. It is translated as CASSPAVGRNEQYF.

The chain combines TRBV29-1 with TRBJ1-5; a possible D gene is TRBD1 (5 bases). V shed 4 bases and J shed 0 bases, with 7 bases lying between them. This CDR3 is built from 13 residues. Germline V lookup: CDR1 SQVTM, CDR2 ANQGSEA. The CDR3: CSVVGDSNQPQHF. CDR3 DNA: TGCAGCGTTGTAGGGGATAGCAATCAGCCCCAGCATTTT.

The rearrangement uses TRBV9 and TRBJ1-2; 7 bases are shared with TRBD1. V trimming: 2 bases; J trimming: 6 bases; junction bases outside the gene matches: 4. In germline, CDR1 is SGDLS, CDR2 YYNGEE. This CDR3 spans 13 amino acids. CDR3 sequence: CASSVTGRDGYTF. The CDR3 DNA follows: TGTGCCAGCAGCGTGACAGGGCGGGATGGCTACACCTTC.

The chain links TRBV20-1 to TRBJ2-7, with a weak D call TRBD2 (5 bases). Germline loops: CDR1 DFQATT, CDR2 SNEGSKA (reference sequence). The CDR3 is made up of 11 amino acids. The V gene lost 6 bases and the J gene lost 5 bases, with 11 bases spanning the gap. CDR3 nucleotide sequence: TGCAGTGCCCGGGGATCCAACGAGCAGTACTTC. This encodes CSARGSNEQYF.

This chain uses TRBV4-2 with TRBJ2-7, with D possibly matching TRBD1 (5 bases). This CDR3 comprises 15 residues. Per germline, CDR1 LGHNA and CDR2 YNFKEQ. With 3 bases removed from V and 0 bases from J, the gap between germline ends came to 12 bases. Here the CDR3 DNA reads TGTGCCAGCAGCCACAGACAGACTGGCTCCTACGAGCAGTACTTC. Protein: CASSHRQTGSYEQYF.

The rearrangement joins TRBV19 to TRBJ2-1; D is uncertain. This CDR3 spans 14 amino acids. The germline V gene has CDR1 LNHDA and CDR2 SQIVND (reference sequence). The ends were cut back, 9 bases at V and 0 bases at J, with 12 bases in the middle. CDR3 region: CASSDTISYNEQFF. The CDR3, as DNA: TGTGCCAGCTCAGACACCATCTCCTACAATGAGCAGTTCTTC. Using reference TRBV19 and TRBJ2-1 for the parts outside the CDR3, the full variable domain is DGGITQSPKYLFRKEGQNVTLSCEQNLNHDAMYWYRQDPGQGLRLIYYSQIVNDFQKGDIAEGYSVSREKKESFPLTVTSAQKNPTAFYLCASSDTISYNEQFFGPGTRLTVL.

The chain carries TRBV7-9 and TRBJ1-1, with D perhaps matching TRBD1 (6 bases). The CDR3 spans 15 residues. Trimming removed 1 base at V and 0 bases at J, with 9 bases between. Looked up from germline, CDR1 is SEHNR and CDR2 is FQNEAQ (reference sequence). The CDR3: CASSLVTGMNTEAFF. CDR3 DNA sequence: TGTGCCAGCAGCTTAGTTACAGGGATGAACACTGAAGCTTTCTTT.

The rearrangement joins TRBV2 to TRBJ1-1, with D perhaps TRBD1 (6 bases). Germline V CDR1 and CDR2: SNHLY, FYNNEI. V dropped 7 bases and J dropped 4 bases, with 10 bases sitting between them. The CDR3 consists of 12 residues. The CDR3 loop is CASIRQVTEAFF. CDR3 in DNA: TGTGCCAGCATCCGACAGGTCACTGAAGCTTTCTTT.